The 20 T cell receptor beta chains below were found in one sample sequenced in a study of cytomegalovirus exposure and HLA in healthy donors. A multiplex PCR was run with 60 Vbeta primers and 13 Jbeta primers. Sequenced by immunoSEQ multiplex PCR; TCRdb stores in-frame clones only, minus some. In the table there are more than 95,000 clones, roughly 75% of which are singletons. Sequencing was carried out using PBMCs. The receptors derive from a young man in good health and CMV-seropositive.

This chain connects TRBV29-1 to TRBJ2-1; no clear D gene. Deletions cut 3 bases from V and 3 bases from J, with 12 bases between. Germline V lookup: CDR1 SQVTM, CDR2 ANQGSEA. This CDR3 region has 14 residues. This chain's CDR3 is CSVDFPERYNEQFF. The CDR3 nucleotides read TGCAGCGTTGACTTTCCAGAACGCTACAATGAGCAGTTCTTC.

This clone was picked up a small number of times. The gene calls are TRBV5-1 and TRBJ1-1; TRBD1 might be the D (6 bases). The V end was cut by 5 bases, the J end by 3 bases, with 14 bases between. The germline CDR1 and CDR2 sequences are SGHRS and YFSETQ. The CDR3 consists of 14 residues. The CDR3 sequence: CASRQGEWDTEAFF. The CDR3 bases are TGCGCCAGCAGACAGGGAGAATGGGACACTGAAGCTTTCTTT.

The chain couples TRBV9 to TRBJ2-1; TRBD2 matches 7 bases. The CDR3 has 15 amino acids. Germline assignment: CDR1 SGDLS and CDR2 YYNGEE. Trimming at V came to 0 bases and at J to 5 bases, leaving 5 bases not matched to a gene. The CDR3 protein is CASSVVASGNNEQFF. In nucleotides, the CDR3 is TGTGCCAGCAGCGTAGTGGCTAGCGGAAACAATGAGCAGTTCTTC.

The chain recombines TRBV7-2 with TRBJ2-7; D is undetermined. The CDR3 loop spans 13 amino acids. Trimming shortened V by 0 bases and J by 2 bases, and 5 bases separated the two germline ends. Germline CDR1 reads SGHTA; CDR2 reads FQGNSA. The DNA for the CDR3 is TGTGCCAGCAGCTTAGCCTCCCCCTACGAGCAGTACTTC. It codes for CASSLASPYEQYF.

The rearrangement joins TRBV29-1 to TRBJ2-7; no clear D. This CDR3 is 12 amino acids long. Germline V lookup: CDR1 SQVTM, CDR2 ANQGSEA. Trimming removed 2 bases from V and 1 base from J, with 6 bases in between. CDR3 sequence: CSVEYGSYEQYF. CDR3 DNA sequence: TGCAGCGTTGAATACGGTTCCTACGAGCAGTACTTC.

This clone was counted between two and nine times. This chain uses TRBV7-3 with TRBJ2-7, with 9 bases lining up with TRBD2. CDR3 length: 14 amino acids. Germline CDR1 reads SGHTA; CDR2 reads FQGTGA. The junction had 3 bases not matched to a gene; V was cut back by 3 bases and J by 3 bases. In DNA form, the CDR3 reads TGTGCCAGCAGCTTGGGTAGCGGGAGCTACGAGCAGTACTTC. This encodes CASSLGSGSYEQYF.

This clone has just one count. The CDR3 DNA follows: TGTGCCAGCAAGCAGGAGGGGAATATGAACACTGAAGCTTTCTTT. Translation: CASKQEGNMNTEAFF. The chain has TRBV6-4 and TRBJ1-1; D perhaps matches TRBD1 (5 bases). Trimming removed 7 bases at V and 0 bases at J, with 15 bases between. This CDR3 has 15 amino acids. CDR1 and CDR2 (germline): MRHNA, SNTAGT.

CDR3 protein: CSALRAGEETQYF. In nucleotides, the CDR3 is TGCAGCGCATTGCGAGCGGGGGAAGAGACCCAGTACTTC. This chain connects TRBV29-1 to TRBJ2-5; 8 bases align to TRBD2. Germline V gene sequence: CDR1 SQVTM, CDR2 ANQGSEA. This CDR3 region has 13 residues. V shed 7 bases, J shed 3 bases, and the junction held 7 bases outside the gene matches.

The chain carries TRBV27 and TRBJ2-7, with a weak D call TRBD2 (6 bases). V gave up 5 bases and J gave up 4 bases, with 12 bases separating them. CDR1 MNHEY and CDR2 SMNVEV come from the germline V gene (reference sequence). The CDR3 is 13 residues long. The CDR3 loop reads CASSGRDGYEQYF. The CDR3 DNA is TGTGCCAGCAGTGGGCGGGACGGGTACGAGCAGTACTTC.

The chain links TRBV7-6 to TRBJ2-5, with TRBD2 as a possible D gene (5 bases). In germline, CDR1 is SGHVS, CDR2 FNYEAQ. This CDR3 comprises 15 residues. Trimming pared 6 bases from V and 4 bases from J, leaving 18 bases between. The CDR3 DNA is TGTGCCAGCAGACAAATCCAGACCGGGATAGAGACCCAGTACTTC. It encodes CASRQIQTGIETQYF.

The gene calls are TRBV6-5 and TRBJ2-1; TRBD1 is a possible D gene (6 bases). The germline CDR1 and CDR2 sequences are MNHEY and SVGAGI. Trimming shortened V by 7 bases and J by 1 base, and 14 bases separated the two germline ends. The CDR3 sequence is 15 residues long. CDR3 coding DNA: TGTGCCAGCATTGCTTCAAGGGGGTCCTACAATGAGCAGTTCTTC. Encoded protein: CASIASRGSYNEQFF.

The chain couples TRBV6-5 to TRBJ2-3, with D maybe TRBD1 (6 bases). The ends were cut back, 5 bases at V and 4 bases at J, with 16 bases in the middle. This CDR3 has 15 amino acids. Per the germline V gene, CDR1 is MNHEY and CDR2 is SVGAGI. This CDR3 is CASSAQGTRADTQYF. DNA for the CDR3: TGTGCCAGCAGTGCACAGGGCACCAGAGCAGATACGCAGTATTTT.

DNA of the CDR3: TGTGCCAGCAGCGTAGATCAGGGCCTCGAAGCTTTCTTT. It translates to CASSVDQGLEAFF. The chain joins TRBV9 to TRBJ1-1, with TRBD1 as a possible D gene (5 bases). This CDR3 contains 13 residues. The V end lost 0 bases, the J end lost 8 bases, and 11 bases lay between the germline ends. The V gene's germline CDR1 is SGDLS and CDR2 YYNGEE. Using reference TRBV9 and TRBJ1-1 for the parts outside the CDR3, the full variable domain is DSGVTQTPKHLITATGQRVTLRCSPRSGDLSVYWYQQSLDQGLQFLIQYYNGEERAKGNILERFSAQQFPDLHSELNLSSLELGDSALYFCASSVDQGLEAFFGQGTRLTVV.

The CDR3 reads CSATDRYEQYF. Here the CDR3 DNA reads TGCAGTGCCACGGACAGATACGAGCAGTACTTC. This chain uses TRBV20-1 with TRBJ2-7; a weak D match, TRBD1 (6 bases). Trimming left V 6 bases short and J 4 bases short, with 10 bases between. In germline, CDR1 is DFQATT, CDR2 SNEGSKA (reference sequence). The CDR3 runs 11 residues.

The chain combines TRBV6-1 with TRBJ1-3, with D hard to call. CDR1 is MNHNS, CDR2 SASEGT, per germline. V was trimmed by 6 bases and J by 3 bases, leaving 15 bases between them. The CDR3 consists of 15 residues. The CDR3, as DNA: TGTGCCAGCAGCCTCATGGGAGGGAATGGAAACACCATATATTTT. Translated: CASSLMGGNGNTIYF.

This clone turned up a few times. The rearrangement uses TRBV4-1 and TRBJ2-5; 12 bases are a match to TRBD2. CDR3 length equals 15 residues. Trimming removed 1 base from V and 4 bases from J; junction bases left unmatched: 1. The V gene's germline CDR1 is MGHRA and CDR2 YSYEKL. CDR3 residues: CASSQASGRAETQYF. In nucleotides, the CDR3 is TGCGCCAGCAGCCAAGCTAGCGGGAGGGCAGAGACCCAGTACTTC.

The rearrangement uses TRBV27 and TRBJ2-5; D unclear. From germline, CDR1 is MNHEY and CDR2 SMNVEV (reference sequence). The CDR3 length is 11 residues. The V end was cut by 4 bases, the J end by 3 bases, with 3 bases between. The CDR3 region has the DNA TGTGCCAGCAGTTCCAAAGAGACCCAGTACTTC. Its protein product is CASSSKETQYF.

The gene calls are TRBV27 and TRBJ2-2; 7 nucleotides agree with TRBD2. The CDR3 is made up of 19 amino acids. The trim removed 1 base at V and 0 bases at J, leaving 11 bases unmatched. Per germline, CDR1 MNHEY and CDR2 SMNVEV (reference sequence). CDR3 DNA: TGTGCCAGCAGTTTATGGGCTAGACGGGGGGACGCGAACACCGGGGAGCTGTTTTTT. This sequence encodes CASSLWARRGDANTGELFF.

The chain couples TRBV5-4 to TRBJ2-5, with 7 nucleotides matching TRBD1. Germline values: CDR1 SGHNT, CDR2 YYREEE (reference sequence). The CDR3 runs to 15 residues. V lost 0 bases to trimming and J lost 3 bases; unmatched junction nucleotides: 5. CDR3 in DNA: TGTGCCAGCAGCTTGGAAGGGGGCCTTGAAGAGACCCAGTACTTC. The encoded protein is CASSLEGGLEETQYF.

Here the CDR3 DNA reads TGTGCCAGCAGTTTCCCCCCCAGCGGGAGGGCCCTCCGAGCAGATACGCAGTATTTT. Encoded protein: CASSFPPSGRALRADTQYF. The gene calls are TRBV28 and TRBJ2-3, with 10 bases matching TRBD2. The CDR3 extends over 19 amino acids. V trimming: 3 bases; J trimming: 4 bases; junction bases outside the gene matches: 16. Germline CDR1 and CDR2: MDHEN and SYDVKM.